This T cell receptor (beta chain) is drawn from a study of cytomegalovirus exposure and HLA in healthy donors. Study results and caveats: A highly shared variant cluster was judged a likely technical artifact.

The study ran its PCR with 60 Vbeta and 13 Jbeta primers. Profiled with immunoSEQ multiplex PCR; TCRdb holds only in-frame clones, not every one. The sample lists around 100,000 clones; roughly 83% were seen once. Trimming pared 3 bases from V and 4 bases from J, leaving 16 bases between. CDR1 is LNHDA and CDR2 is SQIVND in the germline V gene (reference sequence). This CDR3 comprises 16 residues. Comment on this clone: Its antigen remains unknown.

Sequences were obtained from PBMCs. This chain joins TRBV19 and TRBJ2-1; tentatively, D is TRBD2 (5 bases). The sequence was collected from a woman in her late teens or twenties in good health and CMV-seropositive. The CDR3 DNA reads TGTGCCAGTAGTATCCCCCTCAGCGGACCTTACAATGAGCAGTTCTTC. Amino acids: CASSIPLSGPYNEQFF.